Sequencing of this TCR beta chain was carried out in a study of blood T cell repertoires in COVID-19. Study in general: Sites across the United States, Italy and Spain contributed samples from acute and convalescent COVID-19. T cells, B-cell-depleted T cells, or PBMCs provided the cDNA or gDNA that served as material.

As originally analysed: The authors estimated nucleated cell counts from reference gene primer amplification. The repertoire was sequenced with immunoSEQ multiplex PCR; TCRdb's copy has only in-frame clones and lacks some. D and trimming were read from the DNA, whereas the V and J calls and clone size are those reported in that table. The sample has approximately 49,000 clones, around nine tenths seen once; the top ten hold 4%. V was clipped by 7 bases and J by 4 bases, with 14 bases between them. The CDR3 runs 14 residues. Germline V gene data show CDR1 as SNHLY and CDR2 as FYNNEI. The receptor was isolated from a man between 45 and 60 years old with acute or convalescent COVID-19. V is TRBV2 and J is TRBJ2-1, with D perhaps matching TRBD2 (6 bases). The material sequenced was peripheral blood. This CDR3 is CASKGDSRYNEQFF. DNA of the CDR3: TGTGCCAGCAAAGGGGACTCTAGATACAATGAGCAGTTCTTC.